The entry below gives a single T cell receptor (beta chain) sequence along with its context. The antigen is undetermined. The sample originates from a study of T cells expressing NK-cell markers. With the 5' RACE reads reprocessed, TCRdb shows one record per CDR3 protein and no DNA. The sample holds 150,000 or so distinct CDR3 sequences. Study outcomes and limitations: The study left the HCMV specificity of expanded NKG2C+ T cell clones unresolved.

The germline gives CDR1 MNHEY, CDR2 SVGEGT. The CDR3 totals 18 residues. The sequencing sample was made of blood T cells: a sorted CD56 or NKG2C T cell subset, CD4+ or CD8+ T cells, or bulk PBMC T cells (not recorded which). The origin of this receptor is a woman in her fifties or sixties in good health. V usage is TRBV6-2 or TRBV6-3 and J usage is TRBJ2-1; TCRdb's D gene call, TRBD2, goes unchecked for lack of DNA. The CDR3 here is CASSYSMEGGSGTREQFF.